This T cell receptor (beta chain) is drawn from a study of vaccination and CD4 T cells after COVID-19. Overall study context: Everyone enrolled got two doses of BNT162b2 or mRNA-1273 vaccine.

Oncomine TCR Beta short-read sequencing was applied to DNA from cultured CD4+ T cells. TCRdb recomputed calls from the PCR reads with MiXCR, one row per CDR3 protein. The data show more than 15,000 distinct CDR3 sequences, 40% to 50% seen once. In its sample, this clonotype is medium-sized. Its antigen is undetermined. Germline V CDR1 and CDR2: DFQATT, SNEGSKA (reference sequence). The V end lost 0 bases, the J end lost 7 bases, and 16 bases lay between the germline ends. The CDR3 runs to 15 residues. Treatment indicated: roughly nine-day PBMC culture with coronavirus spike peptide pools or control peptides (ViraFEST assay). Under the ViraFEST approach, antigen-specific T cells were expanded with peptide pools and TCRs subsequently sequenced.

The specimen was CD4+ T cells from blood, cultured in vitro. This sequence joins TRBV20-1 and TRBJ1-5; weak D call: TRBD1 (5 bases). This receptor was obtained from a human donor who had recovered from COVID-19. As DNA, the CDR3 is TGCAGTGCTAGAGAAACAGGCGGAAAAGGCCAGCCCCAGCATTTT. Residues: CSARETGGKGQPQHF.